The T cell receptor beta chain under discussion was sequenced for a study of shared clonotypes between healthy human individuals. Looking at the study overall: Serving as donors were two women and a few men, whose ages spanned 18 to 49.

A remark on this clone: Its target is not known.

Naivety among CD8 cells was defined by CD45RO negativity and positive CCR7 selection, thereby excluding terminally differentiated effector memory CD45RA+ cells. Study outcomes and limitations: Of the naive CD4 clonotypes, roughly 5.5% were shared across several donors.

Here immunoSEQ multiplex PCR was the method, and the copy in TCRdb shows in-frame clones only, minus some. The profile shows 630,000 or so clones, 95% to 98% of them singletons. The CDR3 totals 15 residues. V was pared by 4 bases and J by 5 bases, with 17 bases between. Germline CDR1 and CDR2: MNHEY and SMNVEV (reference sequence). The sequenced sample was naive CD8+ T cells sorted from blood. The chain combines TRBV27 with TRBJ2-5; perhaps TRBD1 as D (6 bases). The clonotype was recovered from a man aged 25 to 40 in good health. CDR3 sequence reads: CASSSPGAGRETQYF. Written as DNA, the CDR3 is TGTGCCAGCAGTTCTCCAGGGGCCGGGCGTGAGACCCAGTACTTC.